Described below is a single T cell receptor (beta chain) sequence and its context. Its cognate antigen is unknown. V lost 4 bases, J lost 6 bases, and 12 bases stayed unmatched. Germline lookup yields CDR1 MDHEN and CDR2 SYDVKM. The CDR3 has 15 amino acids. This sample is drawn from a study of CD8 T cell repertoires and HIV-1 epitope variants. Study summary: T cells were stimulated with Twenty-five Gag and Nef peptides separately. Separate from the cultures, 1M uncultured T cells served as baseline.

TCRdb keeps only in-frame clones here, not all; method: immunoSEQ multiplex PCR. The profile shows about 4,800 clones, roughly 67% of them singletons. The TCR originated in a male donor with HIV. Sequences were obtained from cultured CD8+ T cells derived from PBMCs. V is TRBV28 and J is TRBJ2-7; 7 bases fit TRBD2. CDR3 region: CASSSLTSQGREQYF. The CDR3 DNA is TGTGCCAGCAGTTCACTGACTAGCCAGGGTCGCGAGCAGTACTTC.